This T cell receptor beta chain was captured by sequencing in a study of blood T cell repertoires in COVID-19. This study enrolled people aged roughly 18 to 90 from 20 to 25 US geographic areas. CDR1 and CDR2 from the germline V gene are MDHEN and SYDVKM. Trimming removed 0 bases at V and 1 base at J, with 9 bases between. CDR3 length: 16 residues. Only in-frame clones appear in the TCRdb table, and some are missing; sequencing was by immunoSEQ multiplex PCR. Seen here are roughly 380,000 clones, roughly 90% observed once, and the top ten hold just over 1%. Sequenced input: PBMCs or T cells enriched from blood (not recorded which). This receptor was obtained from a woman in her thirties who had been exposed to COVID-19. V and J are TRBV28 and TRBJ2-2, with D maybe TRBD1 (6 bases). CDR3 sequence reads: CASSLWGQGNTGELFF. The CDR3 DNA reads TGTGCCAGCAGTTTATGGGGACAAGGGAACACCGGGGAGCTGTTTTTT.